Listed below are T cell receptor beta chains from one sample, sequenced in a study of blood T cell repertoires in COVID-19. Produced via immunoSEQ multiplex PCR; TCRdb's table is partial and in-frame only. The table records roughly 70,000 clones, about nine tenths of them present only once. The sequencing input was peripheral blood. The origin of the receptors is a man in his forties or fifties with active COVID-19. The CDR3 runs from the conserved cysteine through the conserved F or W. A D gene is named only where the DNA matches it firmly. Some rows have no size entry. The others give once, few or many, or a class for an expanded clone.

16	TRBV27	TRBD1	few	TRBJ1-2	CASSTRTGGANYGYTF	TGTGCCAGCAGTACTCGGACAGGGGGCGCCAACTATGGCTACACCTTC
14	TRBV6-2/TRBV6-3	TRBD1	.	TRBJ2-7	CASSITGVSYEQYF	TGTGCCAGCAGCATAACAGGGGTGTCCTACGAGCAGTACTTC
13	TRBV19	.	.	TRBJ2-7	CASSLNAEGEQYF	TGTGCCAGTAGTTTGAACGCTGAGGGCGAGCAGTACTTC
15	TRBV20-1	.	once	TRBJ2-1	CSASFDRPSYNEQFF	TGCAGTGCTAGTTTCGACAGACCGTCCTACAATGAGCAGTTCTTC
16	TRBV28	.	.	TRBJ1-2	CASSLFPQQVLGGYTF	TGTGCCAGCAGTTTATTCCCGCAACAGGTGTTGGGTGGCTACACCTTC
13	TRBV18	.	.	TRBJ2-3	CASSPGPPDTQYF	TGTGCCAGCTCACCAGGCCCCCCAGATACGCAGTATTTT
17	TRBV6-1	.	.	TRBJ2-1	CASSARDSTTFYNEQFF	TGTGCCAGCAGTGCCCGGGACTCCACGACCTTCTACAATGAGCAGTTCTTC
15	TRBV24-1	TRBD2	.	TRBJ2-1	CATSDSGLAGAPQFF	TGTGCCACCAGTGATTCGGGACTAGCGGGGGCCCCGCAGTTCTTC
15	TRBV5-1	TRBD2	.	TRBJ2-1	CASSLLAGASDEQFF	TGCGCCAGCAGCTTGTTAGCGGGTGCCTCCGATGAGCAGTTCTTC
16	TRBV5-4	TRBD2	.	TRBJ2-3	CASSLARGGDTDTQYF	TGTGCCAGCAGCTTGGCCCGGGGGGGCGACACAGATACGCAGTATTTT
14	TRBV11-2	.	.	TRBJ1-2	CASRTGGGGDGYTF	TGTGCCAGCAGGACTGGGGGAGGTGGGGACGGCTACACCTTC
14	TRBV2	.	once	TRBJ1-2	CASSEGRGDYGYTF	TGTGCCAGCAGTGAAGGCAGGGGTGACTATGGCTACACCTTC
15	TRBV27	.	.	TRBJ2-6	CASTSAGSGANVLTF	TGTGCCAGCACCTCGGCGGGCTCTGGGGCCAACGTCCTGACTTTC
13	TRBV7-3	.	few	TRBJ2-1	CASSLWGDGEQFF	TGTGCCAGCAGCTTATGGGGCGATGGTGAGCAGTTCTTC
14	TRBV9	.	.	TRBJ2-2	CASSVDRQPGELFF	TGTGCCAGCAGCGTAGACAGACAGCCCGGGGAGCTGTTTTTT
15	TRBV3-1/TRBV3-2	.	.	TRBJ2-4	CASSRGQLAKNIQYF	TGTGCCAGCAGCCGAGGACAGTTAGCCAAAAACATTCAGTACTTC
15	TRBV6-2/TRBV6-3	.	few	TRBJ1-1	CASSTTGGSDTEAFF	TGTGCCAGCAGCACGACCGGGGGGAGCGACACTGAAGCTTTCTTT
13	TRBV5-5	.	.	TRBJ1-1	CASSSPQGNEAFF	TGTGCCAGCAGCTCCCCTCAGGGTAATGAAGCTTTCTTT
13	TRBV29-1	TRBD1	.	TRBJ2-1	CSVAGTGANEQFF	TGCAGCGTTGCCGGGACAGGGGCCAATGAGCAGTTCTTC
16	TRBV4-2	TRBD2	.	TRBJ2-3	CASSQVLAETTDTQYF	TGTGCCAGCAGCCAAGTGCTAGCGGAGACCACAGATACGCAGTATTTT
16	TRBV21-1	.	.	TRBJ1-5	CASSKDRDFSNQPQHF	TGTGCCAGCAGCAAAGACCGGGACTTCAGCAATCAGCCCCAGCATTTT
15	TRBV5-4	TRBD1	.	TRBJ1-1	CASSKGAGVLTEAFF	TGTGCCAGCAGCAAGGGGGCAGGGGTACTCACTGAAGCTTTCTTT
23	TRBV3-1/TRBV3-2	TRBD1	.	TRBJ1-2	CASSQELGVFRDRGHSFNYGYTF	TGTGCCAGCAGCCAAGAGTTGGGAGTCTTCCGGGACAGGGGTCATAGTTTTAACTATGGCTACACCTTC
14	TRBV7-6	.	.	TRBJ1-2	CASSLGQTNYGYTF	TGTGCCAGCAGCCTTGGACAGACTAACTATGGCTACACCTTC
13	TRBV5-1	.	.	TRBJ1-1	CASHDSMNTEAFF	TGCGCCAGCCACGACAGCATGAACACTGAAGCTTTCTTT
19	TRBV28	TRBD1	.	TRBJ1-4	CASSLCVRCRDRRNEKLFF	TGTGCCAGCAGTTTATGCGTACGGTGTAGGGACAGGCGCAATGAAAAACTGTTTTTT
13	TRBV12-3/TRBV12-4	TRBD1	.	TRBJ1-5	CASSLTGRQPQHF	TGTGCCAGCAGCTTGACAGGGAGGCAGCCCCAGCATTTT
13	TRBV5-6	TRBD2	.	TRBJ2-1	CATGLAGGVEQFF	TGTGCCACCGGACTAGCGGGGGGAGTTGAGCAGTTCTTC
14	TRBV10-3	.	.	TRBJ2-1	CAIENLPGGDEQFF	TGTGCCATAGAAAACCTACCAGGCGGGGATGAGCAGTTCTTC
15	TRBV24-1	TRBD2	.	TRBJ2-1	CATSDGTRAGNEQFF	TGTGCCACCAGTGATGGGACTAGGGCTGGCAATGAGCAGTTCTTC
12	TRBV30	.	.	TRBJ1-5	CAWSGSNQPQHF	TGTGCCTGGAGCGGTAGCAATCAGCCCCAGCATTTT
13	TRBV15	.	.	TRBJ2-1	CATSRDPDNEQFF	TGTGCCACCAGCAGAGACCCCGACAATGAGCAGTTCTTC
15	TRBV18	.	.	TRBJ1-1	CASSPGTHMNTEAFF	TGTGCCAGCTCACCCGGGACACACATGAACACTGAAGCTTTCTTT
13	TRBV4-2	.	.	TRBJ1-1	CASSQEWQAEAFF	TGTGCCAGCAGCCAAGAGTGGCAGGCTGAAGCTTTCTTT
15	TRBV11-2	.	.	TRBJ1-1	CASSSRGGRETEAFF	TGTGCCAGCAGCTCGAGGGGGGGCAGGGAAACTGAAGCTTTCTTT
14	TRBV6-5	.	.	TRBJ2-7	CASSLQGVAYEQYF	TGTGCCAGCAGTTTACAGGGTGTCGCCTACGAGCAGTACTTC